A selection of T cell receptor beta chains follows, all from one sample in a study of CD8 T cells in Susac syndrome. TCRdb reprocessed the immunoSEQ multiplex PCR reads with MiXCR, giving one entry per CDR3 protein. The sample contains around 130,000 distinct CDR3 sequences, roughly 94% of which appear only once. Sequencing was carried out using CD4+ T cells from PBMCs. Source of these receptors: a human donor with multiple sclerosis. Both conserved end residues are part of each CDR3. Fields, in order: J gene, D gene, clone size, V gene, CDR3 protein, CDR3 DNA. A D gene is named only where the DNA matches it firmly. Clone size appears in some rows only: once, few, many, or a class for an expanded clone.

j_call: TRBJ2-2
d_call: .
clone_size: .
v_call: TRBV5-1
cdr3_aa: CASSPGARGRSGELFF
cdr3_nt: TGCGCCAGCAGCCCAGGTGCCAGGGGACGGTCCGGGGAGCTGTTTTTT

j_call: TRBJ2-1
d_call: .
clone_size: .
v_call: TRBV24-1
cdr3_aa: CATSGTPSLEQFF
cdr3_nt: TGTGCCACCAGTGGGACTCCCTCTCTTGAGCAGTTCTTC

j_call: TRBJ2-4
d_call: .
clone_size: .
v_call: TRBV20-1
cdr3_aa: CSARWIAKNIQYF
cdr3_nt: TGCAGTGCTCGGTGGATAGCCAAAAACATTCAGTACTTC

j_call: TRBJ2-1
d_call: .
clone_size: .
v_call: TRBV6-4
cdr3_aa: CASSDSPYEQFF
cdr3_nt: TGTGCCAGCAGTGACTCCCCATATGAGCAGTTCTTC

j_call: TRBJ1-2
d_call: .
clone_size: .
v_call: TRBV30
cdr3_aa: CAWTKGQPDYGYTF
cdr3_nt: TGTGCCTGGACCAAAGGACAGCCGGACTATGGCTACACCTTC

j_call: TRBJ2-7
d_call: TRBD1
clone_size: once
v_call: TRBV30
cdr3_aa: CAWGPGQGAHEQYF
cdr3_nt: TGTGCCTGGGGCCCGGGACAGGGTGCCCACGAGCAGTACTTC

j_call: TRBJ1-3
d_call: .
clone_size: .
v_call: TRBV12-3/TRBV12-4
cdr3_aa: CASSSGIGNTIYF
cdr3_nt: TGTGCCAGCAGCTCAGGGATTGGAAACACCATATATTTT

j_call: TRBJ1-2
d_call: .
clone_size: .
v_call: TRBV30
cdr3_aa: CAWSVSSTRGGYTF
cdr3_nt: TGTGCCTGGAGTGTAAGCTCTACGAGGGGTGGCTACACCTTC

j_call: TRBJ1-2
d_call: TRBD1
clone_size: .
v_call: TRBV6-6
cdr3_aa: CASTNGQGAVGYTF
cdr3_nt: TGTGCCAGCACTAACGGACAGGGGGCTGTAGGCTACACCTTC

j_call: TRBJ2-5
d_call: .
clone_size: .
v_call: TRBV7-2
cdr3_aa: CASSVNQETQYF
cdr3_nt: TGTGCCAGCAGTGTCAACCAAGAGACCCAGTACTTC

j_call: TRBJ1-2
d_call: .
clone_size: .
v_call: TRBV6-6
cdr3_aa: CASTRAGANYGYTF
cdr3_nt: TGTGCCAGCACCCGGGCGGGGGCTAATTATGGCTACACCTTC

j_call: TRBJ1-1
d_call: .
clone_size: .
v_call: TRBV18
cdr3_aa: CASSSGRTNTEAFF
cdr3_nt: TGTGCCAGCTCTTCAGGACGGACGAACACTGAAGCTTTCTTT

j_call: TRBJ2-3
d_call: .
clone_size: few
v_call: TRBV7-6
cdr3_aa: CASSPHPLELQETTQYF
cdr3_nt: TGTGCCAGCAGCCCTCATCCACTAGAATTACAGGAGACTACGCAGTATTTT

j_call: TRBJ2-7
d_call: .
clone_size: .
v_call: TRBV20-1
cdr3_aa: CSASRDNSYEQYF
cdr3_nt: TGCAGTGCTAGCCGGGACAACTCCTACGAGCAGTACTTC

j_call: TRBJ2-2
d_call: .
clone_size: .
v_call: TRBV27
cdr3_aa: CASSLRQTNTGELFF
cdr3_nt: TGTGCCAGCAGTTTAAGGCAGACTAACACCGGGGAGCTGTTTTTT

j_call: TRBJ2-3
d_call: .
clone_size: .
v_call: TRBV18
cdr3_aa: CASSLRTTGDTQYF
cdr3_nt: TGTGCCAGCTCACTTCGGACTACTGGAGATACGCAGTATTTT

j_call: TRBJ1-4
d_call: .
clone_size: .
v_call: TRBV18
cdr3_aa: CASSPPRGEKLFF
cdr3_nt: TGTGCCAGCTCACCTCCCCGGGGGGAAAAACTGTTTTTT

j_call: TRBJ2-5
d_call: .
clone_size: .
v_call: TRBV27
cdr3_aa: CASTSRGAETQYF
cdr3_nt: TGTGCCAGCACTTCACGGGGTGCGGAGACCCAGTACTTC

j_call: TRBJ2-7
d_call: .
clone_size: .
v_call: TRBV5-1
cdr3_aa: CASSVAEYYEQYF
cdr3_nt: TGCGCCAGCAGCGTAGCAGAGTACTACGAGCAGTACTTC

j_call: TRBJ1-1
d_call: .
clone_size: .
v_call: TRBV5-6
cdr3_aa: CASSADRLNTEAFF
cdr3_nt: TGTGCCAGCAGCGCTGACAGACTGAACACTGAAGCTTTCTTT

j_call: TRBJ1-2
d_call: .
clone_size: .
v_call: TRBV7-2
cdr3_aa: CASSSSVVGYTF
cdr3_nt: TGTGCCAGCAGCTCCAGTGTTGTCGGCTACACCTTC

j_call: TRBJ2-2
d_call: .
clone_size: .
v_call: TRBV3-1
cdr3_aa: CASKDRNTGELFF
cdr3_nt: TGTGCCAGCAAAGACAGGAACACCGGGGAGCTGTTTTTT

j_call: TRBJ1-2
d_call: .
clone_size: .
v_call: TRBV30
cdr3_aa: CAWYAGDGYTF
cdr3_nt: TGTGCCTGGTATGCGGGGGATGGCTACACCTTC

j_call: TRBJ1-1
d_call: .
clone_size: .
v_call: TRBV20-1
cdr3_aa: CSAPLSGGAFF
cdr3_nt: TGCAGTGCTCCTTTGTCTGGGGGAGCTTTCTTT

j_call: TRBJ1-2
d_call: .
clone_size: .
v_call: TRBV29-1
cdr3_aa: CSTRDFNYGYTF
cdr3_nt: TGCAGCACTCGGGACTTTAACTATGGCTACACCTTC

j_call: TRBJ2-1
d_call: .
clone_size: .
v_call: TRBV20-1
cdr3_aa: CSAETVSYNEQFF
cdr3_nt: TGCAGTGCCGAGACAGTCTCCTACAATGAGCAGTTCTTC

j_call: TRBJ2-7
d_call: TRBD1
clone_size: .
v_call: TRBV12-3/TRBV12-4
cdr3_aa: CASSHTGETYEQYF
cdr3_nt: TGTGCCAGCAGTCACACAGGGGAAACCTACGAGCAGTACTTC

j_call: TRBJ2-1
d_call: .
clone_size: .
v_call: TRBV12-3/TRBV12-4
cdr3_aa: CASSLVLNEQFF
cdr3_nt: TGTGCCAGCAGTTTAGTACTGAATGAGCAGTTCTTC

j_call: TRBJ1-1
d_call: .
clone_size: once
v_call: TRBV9
cdr3_aa: CASSVEAERRTEAFF
cdr3_nt: TGTGCCAGCAGCGTAGAGGCGGAGCGCCGTACTGAAGCTTTCTTT

j_call: TRBJ2-1
d_call: .
clone_size: .
v_call: TRBV4-3
cdr3_aa: CASSQDSWGRSYNEQFF
cdr3_nt: TGCGCCAGCAGCCAAGATTCATGGGGCCGTTCCTACAATGAGCAGTTCTTC

j_call: TRBJ1-2
d_call: .
clone_size: .
v_call: TRBV28
cdr3_aa: CASSLVNTGSGYTF
cdr3_nt: TGTGCCAGCAGTTTAGTGAATACAGGGAGCGGCTACACCTTC

j_call: TRBJ1-1
d_call: TRBD1
clone_size: few
v_call: TRBV19
cdr3_aa: CASTIRQGANRRSTEAFF
cdr3_nt: TGTGCCAGTACCATTCGACAGGGGGCAAACCGGAGGAGCACTGAAGCTTTCTTT

j_call: TRBJ1-1
d_call: .
clone_size: .
v_call: TRBV7-9
cdr3_aa: CASSLGSEAFF
cdr3_nt: TGTGCCAGCAGCTTGGGCAGTGAAGCTTTCTTT

j_call: TRBJ2-5
d_call: .
clone_size: .
v_call: TRBV7-2
cdr3_aa: CASSSTRGAETQYF
cdr3_nt: TGTGCCAGCAGCTCGACTAGAGGAGCGGAGACCCAGTACTTC

j_call: TRBJ2-5
d_call: TRBD1
clone_size: .
v_call: TRBV29-1
cdr3_aa: CSVGIQGAAETQYF
cdr3_nt: TGCAGCGTTGGGATACAGGGGGCCGCAGAGACCCAGTACTTC

j_call: TRBJ1-2
d_call: TRBD1
clone_size: .
v_call: TRBV6-5
cdr3_aa: CASRQNRGEVYGYTF
cdr3_nt: TGTGCCAGCAGGCAGAACAGGGGGGAAGTCTATGGCTACACCTTC

j_call: TRBJ2-1
d_call: TRBD2
clone_size: .
v_call: TRBV29-1
cdr3_aa: CSQIRTSAYNEQFF
cdr3_nt: TGCAGCCAAATAAGGACTAGCGCTTACAATGAGCAGTTCTTC

j_call: TRBJ2-5
d_call: .
clone_size: .
v_call: TRBV4-3
cdr3_aa: CASSQLPGTSETQYF
cdr3_nt: TGCGCCAGCAGCCAGCTACCGGGGACGTCGGAGACCCAGTACTTC

j_call: TRBJ1-2
d_call: .
clone_size: .
v_call: TRBV5-1
cdr3_aa: CASSWGDRDGYTF
cdr3_nt: TGCGCCAGCAGCTGGGGGGACCGCGATGGCTACACCTTC

j_call: TRBJ2-7
d_call: TRBD1
clone_size: .
v_call: TRBV4-3
cdr3_aa: CASSQEGRGLHEQYF
cdr3_nt: TGCGCCAGCAGCCAAGAGGGCAGGGGGCTGCACGAGCAGTACTTC

j_call: TRBJ1-1
d_call: .
clone_size: .
v_call: TRBV2
cdr3_aa: CASTPDGGAEAFF
cdr3_nt: TGTGCCAGCACCCCGGACGGAGGGGCTGAAGCTTTCTTT

j_call: TRBJ1-2
d_call: .
clone_size: .
v_call: TRBV2
cdr3_aa: CASSEGQGHAPNYGYTF
cdr3_nt: TGTGCCAGCAGTGAAGGCCAGGGACATGCTCCTAACTATGGCTACACCTTC

j_call: TRBJ1-1
d_call: .
clone_size: .
v_call: TRBV7-9
cdr3_aa: CASSPYERNTEAFF
cdr3_nt: TGTGCCAGCAGCCCGTACGAGCGGAACACTGAAGCTTTCTTT

j_call: TRBJ1-6
d_call: .
clone_size: .
v_call: TRBV6-5
cdr3_aa: CASSWTAYNSPLHF
cdr3_nt: TGTGCCAGCAGTTGGACAGCTTATAATTCACCCCTCCACTTT

j_call: TRBJ1-1
d_call: .
clone_size: .
v_call: TRBV6-5
cdr3_aa: CASSLDSPLDTEAFF
cdr3_nt: TGTGCCAGCAGTTTGGACAGCCCCCTGGACACTGAAGCTTTCTTT

j_call: TRBJ2-1
d_call: TRBD2
clone_size: .
v_call: TRBV16
cdr3_aa: CASSPVAGGPNEQFF
cdr3_nt: TGTGCCAGCAGCCCCGTAGCGGGAGGCCCCAATGAGCAGTTCTTC

j_call: TRBJ1-1
d_call: .
clone_size: .
v_call: TRBV30
cdr3_aa: CAWSSITEAFF
cdr3_nt: TGTGCCTGGAGTTCAATCACTGAAGCTTTCTTT

j_call: TRBJ1-1
d_call: .
clone_size: .
v_call: TRBV30
cdr3_aa: CAWSKVSPNTEAFF
cdr3_nt: TGTGCCTGGAGTAAAGTTTCCCCGAACACTGAAGCTTTCTTT

j_call: TRBJ2-7
d_call: TRBD2
clone_size: once
v_call: TRBV20-1
cdr3_aa: CSATGTSGVQQYF
cdr3_nt: TGCAGTGCTACCGGGACTAGCGGGGTCCAGCAGTACTTC

j_call: TRBJ2-7
d_call: .
clone_size: .
v_call: TRBV7-8
cdr3_aa: CASSLGGGQTIYEQYF
cdr3_nt: TGTGCCAGCAGCTTAGGGGGGGGACAGACCATCTACGAGCAGTACTTC

j_call: TRBJ2-2
d_call: TRBD2
clone_size: .
v_call: TRBV6-1
cdr3_aa: CASSERRLALTGELFF
cdr3_nt: TGTGCCAGCAGTGAGCGCAGACTAGCTCTCACCGGGGAGCTGTTTTTT